A single sample is the source of the 16 T cell receptor beta chains below, sequenced in a study of beta chain features in type 1 diabetes (dated by TCRdb to 2017 to 2018). No cognate antigen is known for these TCRs. On the study overall, not on this receptor specifically: In all four CD4+ subsets, TCRB CDR3 length was moderately but significantly shorter in type 1 diabetes patients.

Library construction relied on the immunoSEQ multiplex PCR assay. All of the isolated RNA was reverse transcribed with the High Capacity cDNA Reverse Transcription Kit, so expressed TCRB transcripts were sequenced. TCRdb took this table from immuneACCESS and kept in-frame rearrangements with V and J called. Such tables lack part of the clones; where checked against another copy, unresolved V genes explain under half of the gap, and the rest is unexplained. In this sample the table shows roughly 340,000 clones, approximately 15% of which occur a single time. Roughly 0.016% of the sample is taken by the ten largest. Sequenced material: naive CD4+ T cells from blood. The cell subset or site label on this specimen signifies: true naive CD4+ T cells. The receptor set was obtained from a woman under 30 with type 1 diabetes.

The J gene is TRBJ1-2, the V gene TRBV7-2; 10 bases align to TRBD1. The CDR3 sequence is 15 residues long. Trimming cost V 5 bases and J 7 bases; bases outside gene matches: 10. In germline, CDR1 is SGHTA, CDR2 FQGNSA. The CDR3 is CASSVGGQGIRGYTF. For the CDR3, the DNA is TGTGCCAGCAGCGTGGGGGGACAGGGGATTCGTGGCTACACCTTC.

This clone was seen a few times. This sequence joins TRBV7-9 and TRBJ2-7; TRBD1 is a possible D gene (6 bases). The CDR3 has 15 residues. From germline, CDR1 is SEHNR and CDR2 FQNEAQ (reference sequence). With 5 bases removed from V and 3 bases from J, the gap between germline ends came to 17 bases. CDR3 region: CASSPLDSRLYEQYF. The CDR3 DNA reads as TGTGCCAGCAGCCCACTGGACAGTCGACTCTACGAGCAGTACTTC.

This clone was observed a few times. V gene TRBV28 combines with J gene TRBJ2-7; no definite D call. Trimming shortened V by 7 bases and J by 2 bases, and 15 bases separated the two germline ends. This CDR3 contains 14 residues. The germline V gene encodes CDR1 MDHEN and CDR2 SYDVKM. The CDR3 coding sequence is TGTGCCAGCATTACGTATGGCCAGACCTACGAGCAGTACTTC. This codes for CASITYGQTYEQYF.

The chain is built from TRBV28 and TRBJ2-7; no definite D call. Trimming removed 4 bases at V and 3 bases at J, with 7 bases between. The germline gives CDR1 MDHEN, CDR2 SYDVKM. This CDR3 is 12 amino acids long. CDR3 sequence reads: CASSSSHYEQYV. For the CDR3, the DNA is TGTGCCAGCAGTTCGTCCCACTACGAGCAGTACGTC.

This clone came up a few times. The V call is TRBV6-5, the J call TRBJ2-7, with D perhaps matching TRBD2 (5 bases). Trimming took 7 bases from V and 3 from J, leaving 19 bases between them. The CDR3 contains 15 residues. CDR1 is MNHEY and CDR2 is SVGAGI in the germline V gene. CDR3 in amino acids: CASTLGNDGGYEQYF. CDR3 nucleotide sequence: TGTGCCAGCACCCTAGGGAATGATGGAGGCTACGAGCAGTACTTC.

This clone was detected only a few times. The CDR3: CASSLTGGNEKLFF. The DNA of the CDR3 is TGTGCCAGCAGTCTAACAGGCGGTAATGAAAAACTGTTTTTT. V and J are TRBV27 and TRBJ1-4; perhaps TRBD1 as D (5 bases). The germline V gene has CDR1 MNHEY and CDR2 SMNVEV (reference sequence). This CDR3 comprises 14 residues. V was pared by 5 bases and J by 4 bases, with 11 bases between.

The chain is built from TRBV27 and TRBJ2-1; 11 bases align to TRBD1. Trimming took 7 bases from V and 8 from J; bases not matched to a gene: 4. Germline V gene sequence: CDR1 MNHEY, CDR2 SMNVEV (reference sequence). This CDR3 comprises 13 residues. Written as DNA, the CDR3 is TGTGCCAGCAAAGGACAGGGGGCGGATGAGCAGTTCTTC. This codes for CASKGQGADEQFF.

The chain uses TRBV4-3 and TRBJ2-3; TRBD2 agrees at 8 bases. CDR3 length: 16 amino acids. V was clipped by 0 bases and J by 6 bases; unmatched bases: 8. From germline, CDR1 is LGHNA and CDR2 YSLEER. CDR3 region: CASSQDLAPGGDTQYF. The CDR3 DNA is TGCGCCAGCAGCCAAGATTTGGCCCCGGGGGGGGATACGCAGTATTTT.

The gene calls are TRBV29-1 and TRBJ2-3; TRBD1 matches 9 bases. This CDR3 comprises 14 residues. J lost 4 bases, V lost 6 bases, and 8 bases had no gene match. Germline CDR1 is SQVTM and CDR2 is ANQGSEA. This chain's CDR3 is CSVKGTGWADTQYF. CDR3 DNA: TGCAGCGTGAAGGGGACAGGGTGGGCAGATACGCAGTATTTT.

V and J are TRBV6-5 and TRBJ2-1; a weak D match, TRBD2 (5 bases). This CDR3 is built from 15 residues. V was pared by 5 bases and J by 2 bases, with 13 bases between. Germline V gene data show CDR1 as MNHEY and CDR2 as SVGAGI. CDR3 protein: CASSPTSTPYNEQFF. The CDR3 coding sequence is TGTGCCAGCAGTCCAACTAGTACGCCCTACAATGAGCAGTTCTTC.

This rearrangement joins TRBV7-2 to TRBJ1-4; tentatively, D is TRBD1 (6 bases). Trimming cost V 6 bases and J 6 bases, with 14 bases left between them. The CDR3 is made up of 14 amino acids. The germline CDR1 and CDR2 sequences are SGHTA and FQGNSA. CDR3: CASRTGYEDEKLFF. CDR3 in DNA: TGTGCCAGCAGGACAGGTTACGAAGATGAAAAACTGTTTTTT.

In this sample, this clone turned up a few times. The chain recombines TRBV7-2 with TRBJ1-1, with D possibly TRBD1 on 6 matching bases. V gave up 2 bases and J gave up 10 bases, with 11 bases separating them. Germline CDR1 is SGHTA and CDR2 is FQGNSA. The CDR3 has 12 residues. The CDR3: CASSLWGRSAFF. The DNA of the CDR3 is TGTGCCAGCAGCTTATGGGGGCGGTCAGCTTTCTTT.

This clone was picked up a small number of times. V and J are TRBV30 and TRBJ2-3; TRBD1 matches at 7 bases. CDR3 length: 14 residues. J gave up 3 bases and V 3 bases, and 6 bases lay outside the gene matches. The V gene's germline CDR1 is GTSNPN and CDR2 SVGIG (reference sequence). CDR3 nucleotides: TGTGCCTGGAGCAGGGGGAGATCAACAGATACGCAGTATTTT. Translated: CAWSRGRSTDTQYF.

The V gene is TRBV30, the J gene TRBJ2-3; 7 nucleotides align to TRBD1. The germline gives CDR1 GTSNPN, CDR2 SVGIG (reference sequence). The J segment lost 0 bases and the V segment lost 7 bases, leaving 7 bases of the junction unmatched. The CDR3 sequence is 14 residues long. The DNA of the CDR3 is TGTGCCTCAGGGGGACAGTCTAGCACAGATACGCAGTATTTT. This encodes CASGGQSSTDTQYF.

This clone was picked up a small number of times. This same CDR3 is encoded by further DNA sequences in the sample. The V and J genes are TRBV18 and TRBJ2-5, with D possibly being TRBD2 (5 bases). Per germline, CDR1 KGHSH and CDR2 LQKENI. V shed 1 base and J shed 5 bases, with 5 bases lying between them. This CDR3 spans 12 amino acids. The CDR3 reads CASSPRGETQYF. CDR3 sequence (DNA): TGTGCCAGCTCACCACGAGGGGAGACCCAGTACTTC.

This clone turned up a few times. The CDR3 protein is CASSRLAGNEQFF. As DNA, the CDR3 is TGTGCCAGCAGCCGACTAGCGGGAAATGAGCAGTTCTTC. The rearrangement joins TRBV7-2 to TRBJ2-1; 11 bases are a match to TRBD2. Germline-derived CDR1 and CDR2 are SGHTA and FQGNSA. This CDR3 is 13 amino acids long. V dropped 5 bases and J dropped 7; count of bases not matched to a gene: 1.